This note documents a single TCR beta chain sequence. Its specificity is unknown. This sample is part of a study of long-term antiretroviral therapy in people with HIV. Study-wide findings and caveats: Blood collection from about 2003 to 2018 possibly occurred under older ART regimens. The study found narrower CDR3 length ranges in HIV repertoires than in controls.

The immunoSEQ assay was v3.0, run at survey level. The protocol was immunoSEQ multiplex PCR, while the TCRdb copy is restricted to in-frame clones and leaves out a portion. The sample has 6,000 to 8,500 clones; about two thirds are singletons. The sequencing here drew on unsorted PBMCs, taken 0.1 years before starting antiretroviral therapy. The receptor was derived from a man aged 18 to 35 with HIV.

For the CDR3, the DNA is TGTGCCATCAGTGAGTCCGCGGGGACAGGGAATTCACCCCTCCACTTT. This encodes CAISESAGTGNSPLHF. This rearrangement joins TRBV10-3 to TRBJ1-6; 9 nucleotides match TRBD1. Germline loops: CDR1 ENHRY, CDR2 SYGVKD. CDR3 length equals 16 residues. V shed 0 bases and J 7 bases; nucleotides not matched to a gene: 4.